These 8 T cell receptor beta chains were sequenced from one sample in a study of blood T cell repertoires in COVID-19. Clones were sequenced by immunoSEQ multiplex PCR, and TCRdb holds only the in-frame ones, with some missing. The data contain roughly 260,000 clones, around 82% of them singletons. Source material: peripheral blood. These receptors all come from a woman in her 70s with acute or convalescent COVID-19.

The rearrangement joins TRBV6-2 or TRBV6-3 to TRBJ1-5; the D gene is possibly TRBD1 (5 bases). Germline lookup yields CDR1 MNHEY and CDR2 SVGEGT. Trimming cost V 6 bases and J 0 bases, with 12 bases left between them. This CDR3 contains 15 residues. CDR3 sequence (DNA): TGTGCCAGCAGCCACCTAACAGGTAGCAATCAGCCCCAGCATTTT. The encoded protein is CASSHLTGSNQPQHF.

The rearrangement links TRBV15 to TRBJ1-4; D gene unclear. In germline, CDR1 is LNHNV, CDR2 YYDKDF (reference sequence). CDR3 length: 15 residues. Trimming removed 0 bases from V and 10 bases from J, with 15 bases in between. DNA of the CDR3: TGTGCCACCAGCAGAGAAACCGCCTCGGGTGGAAAACTGTTTTTT. Its translation is CATSRETASGGKLFF.

The chain uses TRBV6-4 and TRBJ2-3; D gene ambiguous. V was trimmed by 4 bases and J by 1 base, leaving 6 bases between them. The germline V gene has CDR1 MRHNA and CDR2 SNTAGT. The CDR3 length is 13 residues. CDR3 DNA: TGTGCCAGCAGTGTCGAGGGCACAGATACGCAGTATTTT. Its translation is CASSVEGTDTQYF.

The gene calls are TRBV4-2 and TRBJ1-6, with 8 positions matching TRBD1. The CDR3 covers 13 residues. Germline CDR1 reads LGHNA; CDR2 reads YNFKEQ. The junction had 6 bases not matched to a gene; V was cut back by 10 bases and J by 7 bases. The CDR3 sequence: CAILDRANSPLHF. CDR3 DNA: TGTGCCATCCTGGACAGGGCAAATTCACCCCTCCACTTT.

This chain uses TRBV7-2 with TRBJ2-7; 12 bases align to TRBD2. The V gene end was trimmed by 8 bases and the J gene end by 2 bases; junction bases not matched to a gene: 10. CDR3 length: 16 amino acids. CDR1 is SGHTA and CDR2 is FQGNSA in the germline V gene. CDR3 sequence reads: CASRWGLAGGPYEQYF. The CDR3 DNA reads TGTGCCAGCCGGTGGGGCCTAGCGGGGGGGCCCTACGAGCAGTACTTC.

This clone has a single count. The V gene is TRBV25-1, the J gene TRBJ1-2; no reliable D call. CDR3 length: 14 amino acids. The V gene's germline CDR1 is MGHDK and CDR2 SYGVNS. Between the trimmed V and J ends, which lost 1 base and 8 bases, there was a span of 14 bases. The CDR3, as DNA: TGTGCCAGCAGTGAATTAGGAACCCGAGGGGGCTACACCTTC. As protein: CASSELGTRGGYTF.

The chain combines TRBV18 with TRBJ1-1; D unresolved. The CDR3 length is 15 residues. V lost 1 base, J lost 4 bases, and 13 bases lay in between. Per germline, CDR1 KGHSH and CDR2 LQKENI. CDR3 in DNA: TGTGCCAGCTCACCACGTAAGGGAGACCTCACTGAAGCTTTCTTT. Its protein is CASSPRKGDLTEAFF.

This rearrangement joins TRBV15 to TRBJ2-5; 8 bases are a match to TRBD2. The germline V gene has CDR1 LNHNV and CDR2 YYDKDF (reference sequence). This CDR3 contains 14 residues. The trim removed 4 bases at V and 5 bases at J, leaving 6 bases unmatched. Written as DNA, the CDR3 is TGTGCCACCAGCACACGGGGGGGCGGGGAGACCCAGTACTTC. It encodes CATSTRGGGETQYF.